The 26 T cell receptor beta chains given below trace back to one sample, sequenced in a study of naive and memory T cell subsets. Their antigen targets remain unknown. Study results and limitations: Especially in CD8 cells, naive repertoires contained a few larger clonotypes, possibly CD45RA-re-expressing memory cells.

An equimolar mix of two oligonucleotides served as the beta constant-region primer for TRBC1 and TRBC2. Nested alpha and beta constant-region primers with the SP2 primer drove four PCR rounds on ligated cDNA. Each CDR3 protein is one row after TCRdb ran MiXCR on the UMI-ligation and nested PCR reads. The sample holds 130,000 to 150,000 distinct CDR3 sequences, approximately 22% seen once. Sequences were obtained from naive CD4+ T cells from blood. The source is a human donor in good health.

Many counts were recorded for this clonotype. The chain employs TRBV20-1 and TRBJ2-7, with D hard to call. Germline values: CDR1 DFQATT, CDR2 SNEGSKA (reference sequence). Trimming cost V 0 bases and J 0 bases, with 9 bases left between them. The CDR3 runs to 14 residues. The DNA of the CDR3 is TGCAGTGCTAGAGAGGGCAGGAGCTCCTACGAGCAGTACTTC. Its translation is CSAREGRSSYEQYF.

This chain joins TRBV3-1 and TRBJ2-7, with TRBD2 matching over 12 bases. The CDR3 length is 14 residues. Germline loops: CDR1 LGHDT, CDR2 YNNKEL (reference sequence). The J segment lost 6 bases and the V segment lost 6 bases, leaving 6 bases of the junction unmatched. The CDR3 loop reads CASSRTSGTGEQYF. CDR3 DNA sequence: TGTGCCAGCAGTCGGACTAGCGGGACAGGCGAGCAGTACTTC.

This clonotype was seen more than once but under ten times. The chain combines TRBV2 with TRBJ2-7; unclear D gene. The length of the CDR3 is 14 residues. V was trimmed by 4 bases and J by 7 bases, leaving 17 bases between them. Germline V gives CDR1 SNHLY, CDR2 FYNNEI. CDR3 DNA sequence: TGTGCCAGCAGTGTCGAGGCTAAGAGCTGGGAGCAGTACTTC. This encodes CASSVEAKSWEQYF.

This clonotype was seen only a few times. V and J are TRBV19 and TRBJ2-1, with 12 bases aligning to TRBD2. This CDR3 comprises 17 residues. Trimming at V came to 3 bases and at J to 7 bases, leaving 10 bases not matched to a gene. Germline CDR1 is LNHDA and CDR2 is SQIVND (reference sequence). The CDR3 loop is CASSIPATSGSKNEQFF. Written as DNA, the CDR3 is TGTGCCAGTAGTATCCCCGCGACTAGCGGGAGTAAGAATGAGCAGTTCTTC. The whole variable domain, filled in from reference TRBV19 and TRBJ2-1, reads DGGITQSPKYLFRKEGQNVTLSCEQNLNHDAMYWYRQDPGQGLRLIYYSQIVNDFQKGDIAEGYSVSREKKESFPLTVTSAQKNPTAFYLCASSIPATSGSKNEQFFGPGTRLTVL.

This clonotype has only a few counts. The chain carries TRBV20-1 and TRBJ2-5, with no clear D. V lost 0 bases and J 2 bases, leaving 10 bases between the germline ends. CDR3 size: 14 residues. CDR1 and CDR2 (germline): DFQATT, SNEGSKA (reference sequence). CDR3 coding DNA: TGCAGTGCTAGAGAAACAGTACGGCAAGAGACCCAGTACTTC. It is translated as CSARETVRQETQYF.

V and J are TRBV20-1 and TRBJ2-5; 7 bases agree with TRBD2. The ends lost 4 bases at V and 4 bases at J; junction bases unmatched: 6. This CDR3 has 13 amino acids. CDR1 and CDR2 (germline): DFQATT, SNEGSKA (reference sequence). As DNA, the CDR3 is TGCAGTGCTAAATTCAGCGGGATAGAGACCCAGTACTTC. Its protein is CSAKFSGIETQYF.

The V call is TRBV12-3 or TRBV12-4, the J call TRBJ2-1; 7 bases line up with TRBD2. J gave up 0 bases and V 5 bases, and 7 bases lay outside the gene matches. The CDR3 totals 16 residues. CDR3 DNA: TGTGCCAGCAGTACTAGCGCCACGAGCTCCTACAATGAGCAGTTCTTC. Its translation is CASSTSATSSYNEQFF.

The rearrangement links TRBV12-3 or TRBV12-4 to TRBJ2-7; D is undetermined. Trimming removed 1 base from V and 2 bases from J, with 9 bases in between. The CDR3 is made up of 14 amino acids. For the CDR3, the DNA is TGTGCCAGCAGTTTAGGTCGGCCAGCCTACGAGCAGTACTTC. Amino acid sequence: CASSLGRPAYEQYF.

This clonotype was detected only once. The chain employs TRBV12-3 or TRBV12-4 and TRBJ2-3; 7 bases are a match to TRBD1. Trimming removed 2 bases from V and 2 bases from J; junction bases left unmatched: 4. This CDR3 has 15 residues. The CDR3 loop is CASSLRGQTTDTQYF. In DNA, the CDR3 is TGTGCCAGCAGTTTAAGGGGACAGACCACAGATACGCAGTATTTT.

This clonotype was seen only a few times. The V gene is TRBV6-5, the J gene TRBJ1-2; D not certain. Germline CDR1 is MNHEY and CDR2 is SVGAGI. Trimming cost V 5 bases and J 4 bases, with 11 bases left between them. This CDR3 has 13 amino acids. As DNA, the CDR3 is TGTGCCAGCAGTCGAGGGCTCGCCTATGGCTACACCTTC. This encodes CASSRGLAYGYTF.

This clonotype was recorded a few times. CDR3 in amino acids: CASSPGTGLRNTEAFF. The CDR3 coding sequence is TGCGCCAGCAGCCCCGGGACAGGGCTTCGGAACACTGAAGCTTTCTTT. The genes are TRBV5-1 and TRBJ1-1, with 9 bases that match TRBD1. The CDR3 runs to 16 residues. The junction had 8 bases not matched to a gene; V was cut back by 4 bases and J by 1 base. Germline CDR1 and CDR2: SGHRS and YFSETQ.

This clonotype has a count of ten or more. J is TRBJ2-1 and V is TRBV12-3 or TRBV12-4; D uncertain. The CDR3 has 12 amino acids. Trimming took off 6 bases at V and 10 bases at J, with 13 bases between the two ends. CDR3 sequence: CASSHGRPEQFF. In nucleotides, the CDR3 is TGTGCCAGCAGCCACGGACGGCCCGAGCAGTTCTTC.

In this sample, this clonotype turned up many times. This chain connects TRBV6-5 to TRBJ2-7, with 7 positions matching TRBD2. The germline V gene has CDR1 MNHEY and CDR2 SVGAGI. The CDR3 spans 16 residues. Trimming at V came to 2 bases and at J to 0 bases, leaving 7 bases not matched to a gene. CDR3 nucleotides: TGTGCCAGCAGTTACACGGGGGGTGTCCCCTCCTACGAGCAGTACTTC. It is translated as CASSYTGGVPSYEQYF.

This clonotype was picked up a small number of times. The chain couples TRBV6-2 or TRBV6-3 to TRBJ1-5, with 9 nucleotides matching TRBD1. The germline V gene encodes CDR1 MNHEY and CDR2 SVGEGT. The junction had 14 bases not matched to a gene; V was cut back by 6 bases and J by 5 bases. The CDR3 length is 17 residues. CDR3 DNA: TGTGCCAGCAGGCAACAGGGGGCGAAGGAGTTTCATCAGCCCCAGCATTTT. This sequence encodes CASRQQGAKEFHQPQHF.

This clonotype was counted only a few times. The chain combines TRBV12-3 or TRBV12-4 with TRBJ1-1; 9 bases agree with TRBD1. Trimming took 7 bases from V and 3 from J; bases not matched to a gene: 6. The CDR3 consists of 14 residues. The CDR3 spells CASIEQGAHTEAFF. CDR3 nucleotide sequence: TGTGCCAGCATTGAACAGGGGGCGCACACTGAAGCTTTCTTT.

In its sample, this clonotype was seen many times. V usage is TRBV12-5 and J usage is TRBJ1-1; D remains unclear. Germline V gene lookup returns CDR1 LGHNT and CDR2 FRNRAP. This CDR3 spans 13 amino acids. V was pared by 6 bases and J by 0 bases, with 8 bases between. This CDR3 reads CASGKKMNTEAFF. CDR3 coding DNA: TGTGCTAGTGGGAAAAAAATGAACACTGAAGCTTTCTTT.

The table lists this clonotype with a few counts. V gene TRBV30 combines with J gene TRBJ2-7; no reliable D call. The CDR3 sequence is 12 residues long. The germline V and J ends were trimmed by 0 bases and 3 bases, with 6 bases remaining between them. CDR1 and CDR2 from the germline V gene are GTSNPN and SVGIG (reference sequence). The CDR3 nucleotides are TGTGCCTGGAGTGTAAACAGCTACGAGCAGTACTTC. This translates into CAWSVNSYEQYF.

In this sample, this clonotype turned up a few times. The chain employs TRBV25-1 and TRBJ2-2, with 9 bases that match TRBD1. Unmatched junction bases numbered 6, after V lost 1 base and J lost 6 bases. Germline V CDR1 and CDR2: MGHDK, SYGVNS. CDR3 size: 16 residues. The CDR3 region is CASSEWGQGRAGELFF. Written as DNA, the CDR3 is TGTGCCAGCAGTGAATGGGGACAGGGCAGAGCCGGGGAGCTGTTTTTT.

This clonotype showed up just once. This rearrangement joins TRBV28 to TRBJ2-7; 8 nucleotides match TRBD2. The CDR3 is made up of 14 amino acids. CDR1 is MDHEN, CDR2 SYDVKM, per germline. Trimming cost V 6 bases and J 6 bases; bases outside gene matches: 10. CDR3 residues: CASRPTSDRLEQYF. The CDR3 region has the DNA TGTGCCAGCAGGCCGACTAGCGACCGGCTCGAGCAGTACTTC.

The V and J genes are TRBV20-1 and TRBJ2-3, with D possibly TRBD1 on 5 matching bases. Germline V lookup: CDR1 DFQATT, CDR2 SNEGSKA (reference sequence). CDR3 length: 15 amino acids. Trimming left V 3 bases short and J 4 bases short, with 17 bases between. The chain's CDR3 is CSASASRVSADTQYF. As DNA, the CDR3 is TGCAGTGCTAGTGCGTCCAGGGTGAGCGCAGATACGCAGTATTTT.

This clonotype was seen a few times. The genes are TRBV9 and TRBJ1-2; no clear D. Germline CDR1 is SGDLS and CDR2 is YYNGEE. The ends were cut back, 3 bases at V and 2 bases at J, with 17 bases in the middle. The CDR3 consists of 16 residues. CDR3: CASSGPRESLNYGYTF. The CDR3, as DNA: TGTGCCAGCAGCGGTCCGAGAGAGTCCCTAAACTATGGCTACACCTTC.

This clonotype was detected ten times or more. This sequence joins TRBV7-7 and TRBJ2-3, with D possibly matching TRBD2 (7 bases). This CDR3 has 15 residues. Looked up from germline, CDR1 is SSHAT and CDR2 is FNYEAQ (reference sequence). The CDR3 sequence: CASWGGRTLTDTQYF. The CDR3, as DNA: TGTGCTAGTTGGGGGGGGCGGACTCTCACAGATACGCAGTATTTT.

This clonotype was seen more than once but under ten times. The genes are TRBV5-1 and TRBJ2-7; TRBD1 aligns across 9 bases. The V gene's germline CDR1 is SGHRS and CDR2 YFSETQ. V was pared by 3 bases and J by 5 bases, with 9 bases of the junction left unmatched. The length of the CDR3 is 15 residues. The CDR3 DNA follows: TGCGCCAGCAGCTCCAACGGGGACAGGGTTGACGAGCAGTACTTC. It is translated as CASSSNGDRVDEQYF.

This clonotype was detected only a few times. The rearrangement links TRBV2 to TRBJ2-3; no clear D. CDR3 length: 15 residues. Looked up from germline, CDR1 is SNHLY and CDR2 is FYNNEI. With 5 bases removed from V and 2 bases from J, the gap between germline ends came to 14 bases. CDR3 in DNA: TGTGCCAGCAGTAGAGACAAGGTCCCCACAGATACGCAGTATTTT. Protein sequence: CASSRDKVPTDTQYF.

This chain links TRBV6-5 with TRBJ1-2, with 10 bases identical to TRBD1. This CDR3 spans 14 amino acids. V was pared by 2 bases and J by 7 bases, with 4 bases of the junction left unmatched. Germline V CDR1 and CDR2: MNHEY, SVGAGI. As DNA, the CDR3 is TGTGCCAGCAGTTACGGACAGGGGGGGAGTGGCTACACCTTC. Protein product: CASSYGQGGSGYTF.

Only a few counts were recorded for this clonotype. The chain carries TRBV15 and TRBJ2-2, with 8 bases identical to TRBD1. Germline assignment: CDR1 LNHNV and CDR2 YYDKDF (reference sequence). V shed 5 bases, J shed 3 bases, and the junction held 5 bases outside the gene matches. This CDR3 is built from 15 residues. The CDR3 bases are TGTGCCACCAGCCGGACAGGGTGGGACACCGGGGAGCTGTTTTTT. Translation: CATSRTGWDTGELFF. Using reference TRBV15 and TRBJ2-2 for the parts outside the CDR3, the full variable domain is DAMVIQNPRYQVTQFGKPVTLSCSQTLNHNVMYWYQQKSSQAPKLLFHYYDKDFNNEADTPDNFQSRRPNTSFCFLDIRSPGLGDTAMYLCATSRTGWDTGELFFGEGSRLTVL.